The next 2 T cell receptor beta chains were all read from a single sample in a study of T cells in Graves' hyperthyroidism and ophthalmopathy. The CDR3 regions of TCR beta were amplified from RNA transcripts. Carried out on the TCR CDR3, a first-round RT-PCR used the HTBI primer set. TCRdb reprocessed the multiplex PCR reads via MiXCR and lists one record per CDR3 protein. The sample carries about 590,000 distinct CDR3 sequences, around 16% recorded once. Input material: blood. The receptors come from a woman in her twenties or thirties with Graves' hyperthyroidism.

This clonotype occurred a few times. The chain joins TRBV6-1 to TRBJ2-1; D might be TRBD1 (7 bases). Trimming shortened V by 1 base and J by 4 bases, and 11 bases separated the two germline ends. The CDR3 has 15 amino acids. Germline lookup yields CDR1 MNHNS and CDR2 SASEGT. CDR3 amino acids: CASSEDRGGYNEQFF. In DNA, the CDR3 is TGTGCCAGCAGTGAAGACAGGGGAGGTTACAATGAGCAGTTCTTC.

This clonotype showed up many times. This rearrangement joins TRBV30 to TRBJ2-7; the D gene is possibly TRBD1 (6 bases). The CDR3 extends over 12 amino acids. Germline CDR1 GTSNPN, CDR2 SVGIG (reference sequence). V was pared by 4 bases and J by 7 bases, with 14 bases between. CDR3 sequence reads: CAWNSGVLEQYF. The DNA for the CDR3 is TGTGCCTGGAACTCAGGGGTGTTAGAGCAGTACTTC.